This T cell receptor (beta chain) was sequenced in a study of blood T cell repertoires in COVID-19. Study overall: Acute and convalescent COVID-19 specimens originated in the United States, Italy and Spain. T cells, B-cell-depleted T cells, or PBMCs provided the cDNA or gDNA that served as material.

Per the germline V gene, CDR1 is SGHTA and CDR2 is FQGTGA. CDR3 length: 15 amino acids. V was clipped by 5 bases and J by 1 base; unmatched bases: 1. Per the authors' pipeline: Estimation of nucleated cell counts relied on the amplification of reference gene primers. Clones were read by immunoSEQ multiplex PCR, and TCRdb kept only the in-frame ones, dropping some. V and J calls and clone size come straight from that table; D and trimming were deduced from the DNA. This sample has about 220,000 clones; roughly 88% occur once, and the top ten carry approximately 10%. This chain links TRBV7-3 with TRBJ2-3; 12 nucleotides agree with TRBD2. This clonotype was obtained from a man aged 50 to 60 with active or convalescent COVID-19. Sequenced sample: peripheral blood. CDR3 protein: CASSPSGGGTDTQYF. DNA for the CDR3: TGTGCCAGCAGCCCTAGCGGGGGGGGCACAGATACGCAGTATTTT.